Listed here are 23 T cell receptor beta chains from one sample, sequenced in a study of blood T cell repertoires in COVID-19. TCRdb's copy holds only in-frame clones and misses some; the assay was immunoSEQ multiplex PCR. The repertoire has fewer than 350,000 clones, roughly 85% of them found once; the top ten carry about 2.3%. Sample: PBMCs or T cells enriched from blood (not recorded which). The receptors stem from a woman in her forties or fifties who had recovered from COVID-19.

CDR3 nucleotide sequence: TGTGCCACCGACAGGGCAGGAGGATACAAGAACACTGAAGCTTTCTTT. Its translation: CATDRAGGYKNTEAFF. The genes are TRBV15 and TRBJ1-1; 7 bases agree with TRBD1. V gave up 8 bases and J gave up 1 base; unmatched junction bases: 13. CDR1 and CDR2 from the germline V gene are LNHNV and YYDKDF (reference sequence). The CDR3 runs to 16 residues. The full variable domain, its missing parts supplied by reference TRBV15 and TRBJ1-1, is DAMVIQNPRYQVTQFGKPVTLSCSQTLNHNVMYWYQQKSSQAPKLLFHYYDKDFNNEADTPDNFQSRRPNTSFCFLDIRSPGLGDTAMYLCATDRAGGYKNTEAFFGQGTRLTVV.

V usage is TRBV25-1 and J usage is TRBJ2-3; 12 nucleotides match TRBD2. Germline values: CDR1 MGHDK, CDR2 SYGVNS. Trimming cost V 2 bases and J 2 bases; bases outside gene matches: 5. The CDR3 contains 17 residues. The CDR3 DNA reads TGTGCCAGCAGTGAAAAACTAGCGGGAGGCTACACAGATACGCAGTATTTT. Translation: CASSEKLAGGYTDTQYF.

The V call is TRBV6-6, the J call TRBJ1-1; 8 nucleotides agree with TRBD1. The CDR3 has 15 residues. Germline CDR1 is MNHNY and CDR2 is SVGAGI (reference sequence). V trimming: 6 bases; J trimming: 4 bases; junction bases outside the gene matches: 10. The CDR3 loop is CASRNDRGLSTEAFF. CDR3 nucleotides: TGTGCCAGCAGGAATGACAGGGGCCTAAGCACTGAAGCTTTCTTT.

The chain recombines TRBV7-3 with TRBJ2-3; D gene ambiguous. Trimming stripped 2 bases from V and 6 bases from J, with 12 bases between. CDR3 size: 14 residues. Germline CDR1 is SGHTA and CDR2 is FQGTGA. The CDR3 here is CASSLLASSDTQYF. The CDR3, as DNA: TGTGCCAGCAGCTTATTGGCCTCATCCGATACGCAGTATTTT. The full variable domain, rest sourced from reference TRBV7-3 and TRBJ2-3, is GAGVSQTPSNKVTEKGKYVELRCDPISGHTALYWYRQSLGQGPEFLIYFQGTGAADDSGLPNDRFFAVRPEGSVSTLKIQRTERGDSAVYLCASSLLASSDTQYFGPGTRLTVL.

The CDR3 sequence is CSASNLHRGAEKLFF. DNA of the CDR3: TGCAGTGCTAGTAATTTGCACAGGGGAGCTGAAAAACTGTTTTTT. This chain links TRBV20-1 with TRBJ1-4; the match to TRBD1 covers 7 bases. CDR1 and CDR2 (germline): DFQATT, SNEGSKA (reference sequence). The J segment lost 7 bases and the V segment lost 3 bases, leaving 11 bases of the junction unmatched. The CDR3 length is 15 residues.

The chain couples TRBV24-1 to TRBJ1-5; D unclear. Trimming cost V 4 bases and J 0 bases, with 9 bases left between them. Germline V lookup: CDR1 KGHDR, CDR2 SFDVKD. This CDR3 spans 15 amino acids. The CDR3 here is CATSDNSNSNQPQHF. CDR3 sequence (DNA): TGTGCCACCAGTGACAACAGTAATAGCAATCAGCCCCAGCATTTT.

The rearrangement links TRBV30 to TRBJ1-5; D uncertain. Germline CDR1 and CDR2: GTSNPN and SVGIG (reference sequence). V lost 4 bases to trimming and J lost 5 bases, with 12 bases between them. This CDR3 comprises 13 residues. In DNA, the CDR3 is TGTGCCTGGACCCCCGACACCGATCAGCCCCAGCATTTT. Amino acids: CAWTPDTDQPQHF.

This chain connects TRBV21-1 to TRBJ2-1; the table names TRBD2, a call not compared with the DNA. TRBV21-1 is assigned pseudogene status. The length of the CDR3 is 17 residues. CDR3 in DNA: TGTGCCAGCAGCAAAGAATCGAGGGAACCCTTATACAATGAGCAGTTCTTC. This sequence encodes CASSKESREPLYNEQFF.

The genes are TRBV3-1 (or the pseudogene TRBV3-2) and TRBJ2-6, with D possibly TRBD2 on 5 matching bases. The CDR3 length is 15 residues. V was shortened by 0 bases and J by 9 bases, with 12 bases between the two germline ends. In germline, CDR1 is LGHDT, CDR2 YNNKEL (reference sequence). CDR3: CASSQDIGRSNVLTF. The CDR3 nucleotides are TGTGCCAGCAGCCAAGACATAGGGAGAAGCAACGTCCTGACTTTC.

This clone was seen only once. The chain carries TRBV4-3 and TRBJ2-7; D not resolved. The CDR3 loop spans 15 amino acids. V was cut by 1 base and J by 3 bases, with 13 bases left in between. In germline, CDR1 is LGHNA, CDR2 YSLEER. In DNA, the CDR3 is TGCGCCAGCAGCCAAGGACTGACCACTAACTACGAGCAGTACTTC. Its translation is CASSQGLTTNYEQYF.

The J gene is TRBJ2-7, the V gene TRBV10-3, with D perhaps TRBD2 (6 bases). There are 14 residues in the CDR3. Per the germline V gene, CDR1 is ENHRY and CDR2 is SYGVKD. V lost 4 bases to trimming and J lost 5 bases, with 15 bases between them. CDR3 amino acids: CAISVEGSSNEQYF. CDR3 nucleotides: TGTGCCATCAGTGTGGAGGGATCGTCGAACGAGCAGTACTTC.

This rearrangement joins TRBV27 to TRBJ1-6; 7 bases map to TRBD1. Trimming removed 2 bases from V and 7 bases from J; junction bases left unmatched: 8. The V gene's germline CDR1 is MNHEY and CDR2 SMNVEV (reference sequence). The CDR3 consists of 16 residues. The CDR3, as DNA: TGTGCCAGCAGTTTAACGTTCAGGGGGTACAATTCACCCCTCCACTTT. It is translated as CASSLTFRGYNSPLHF.

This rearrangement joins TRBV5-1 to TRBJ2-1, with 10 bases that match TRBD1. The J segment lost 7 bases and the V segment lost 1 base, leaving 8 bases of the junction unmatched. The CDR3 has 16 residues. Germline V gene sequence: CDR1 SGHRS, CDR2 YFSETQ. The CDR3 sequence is CASSLPGTGALNEQFF. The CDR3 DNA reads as TGCGCCAGCAGCTTGCCCGGGACAGGGGCCCTGAATGAGCAGTTCTTC.

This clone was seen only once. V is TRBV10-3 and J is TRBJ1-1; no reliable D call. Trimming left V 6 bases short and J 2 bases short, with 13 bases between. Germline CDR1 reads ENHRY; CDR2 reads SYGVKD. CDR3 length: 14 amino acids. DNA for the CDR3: TGTGCCATCAGCTACAGTGGCAGCAACACTGAAGCTTTCTTT. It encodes CAISYSGSNTEAFF.

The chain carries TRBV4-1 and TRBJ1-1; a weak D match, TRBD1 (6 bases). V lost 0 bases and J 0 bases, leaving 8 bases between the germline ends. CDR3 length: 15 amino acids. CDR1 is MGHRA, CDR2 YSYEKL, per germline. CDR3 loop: CASSQEGTLNTEAFF. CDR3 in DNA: TGCGCCAGCAGCCAAGAAGGGACACTGAACACTGAAGCTTTCTTT.

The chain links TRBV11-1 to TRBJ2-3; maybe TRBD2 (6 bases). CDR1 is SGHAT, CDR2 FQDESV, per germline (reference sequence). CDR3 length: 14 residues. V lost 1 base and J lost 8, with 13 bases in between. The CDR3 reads CASSLVIGGGTQYF. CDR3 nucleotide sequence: TGTGCCAGCAGCTTAGTCATCGGGGGAGGTACGCAGTATTTT. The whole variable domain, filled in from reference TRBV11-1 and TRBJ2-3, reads EAEVAQSPRYKITEKSQAVAFWCDPISGHATLYWYRQILGQGPELLVQFQDESVVDDSQLPKDRFSAERLKGVDSTLKIQPAELGDSAMYLCASSLVIGGGTQYFGPGTRLTVL.

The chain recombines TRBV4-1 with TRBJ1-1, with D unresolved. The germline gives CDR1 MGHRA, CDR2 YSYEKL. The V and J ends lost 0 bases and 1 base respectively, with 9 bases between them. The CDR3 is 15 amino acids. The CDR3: CASSQESGRNTEAFF. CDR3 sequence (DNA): TGCGCCAGCAGCCAAGAGTCAGGCAGGAACACTGAAGCTTTCTTT.

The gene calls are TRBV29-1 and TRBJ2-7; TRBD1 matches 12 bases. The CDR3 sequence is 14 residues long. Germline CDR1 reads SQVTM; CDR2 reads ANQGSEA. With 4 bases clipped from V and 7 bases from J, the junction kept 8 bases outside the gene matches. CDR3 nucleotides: TGCAGCGTTGTCGCGGGACAGGGGGCGGGGGAGCAGTACTTC. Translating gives CSVVAGQGAGEQYF.

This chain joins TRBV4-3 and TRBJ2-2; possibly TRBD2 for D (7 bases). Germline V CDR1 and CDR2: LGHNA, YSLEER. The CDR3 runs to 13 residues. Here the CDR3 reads CAAGGPGTGELFF. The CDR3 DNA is TGCGCAGCCGGGGGGCCGGGGACCGGGGAGCTGTTTTTT.

The DNA of the CDR3 is TGTGCCAGCAGGTTACGGGACAGGGGGCGTCCCGGGGAGCTGTTTTTT. Translating gives CASRLRDRGRPGELFF. The chain joins TRBV7-8 to TRBJ2-2; TRBD1 matches 12 bases. Germline CDR1 reads SGHVS; CDR2 reads FQNEAQ. V trimming: 6 bases; J trimming: 6 bases; junction bases outside the gene matches: 8. The CDR3 runs to 16 residues.

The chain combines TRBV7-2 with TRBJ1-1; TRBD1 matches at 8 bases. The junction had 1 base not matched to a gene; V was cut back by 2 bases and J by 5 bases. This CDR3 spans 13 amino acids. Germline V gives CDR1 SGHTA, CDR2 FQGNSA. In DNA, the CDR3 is TGTGCCAGCAGCTTACAGGGGGCAACTGAAGCTTTCTTT. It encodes CASSLQGATEAFF.

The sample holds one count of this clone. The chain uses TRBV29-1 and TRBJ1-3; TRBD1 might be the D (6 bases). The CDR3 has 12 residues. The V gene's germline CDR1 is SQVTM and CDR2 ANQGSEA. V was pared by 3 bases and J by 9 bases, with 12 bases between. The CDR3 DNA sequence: TGCAGCGTTGACTTGGGGGCTGGCACCATATATTTT. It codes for CSVDLGAGTIYF. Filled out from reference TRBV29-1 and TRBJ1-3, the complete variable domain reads SAVISQKPSRDICQRGTSLTIQCQVDSQVTMMFWYRQQPGQSLTLIATANQGSEATYESGFVIDKFPISRPNLTFSTLTVSNMSPEDSSIYLCSVDLGAGTIYFGEGSWLTVV.

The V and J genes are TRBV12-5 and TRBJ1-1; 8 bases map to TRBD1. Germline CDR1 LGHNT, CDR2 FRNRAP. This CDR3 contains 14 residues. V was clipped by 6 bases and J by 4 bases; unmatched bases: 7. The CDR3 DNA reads TGTGCTAGTGGACCTGACAGGGGCGGCACTGAAGCTTTCTTT. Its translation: CASGPDRGGTEAFF.